This TCR beta chain derives from a study of blood T cell repertoires in COVID-19. For the study at large: Samples came from the United States, Italy and Spain, spanning acute and convalescent COVID-19.

Generated by immunoSEQ multiplex PCR, the TCRdb table keeps only in-frame clones and is missing some. The sample yields some 220,000 clones, approximately 92% seen once. V was clipped by 2 bases and J by 0 bases, with 20 bases between them. Germline loops: CDR1 MNHNS, CDR2 SASEGT. The CDR3 covers 19 residues. The sequence was collected from a woman under 30 in a cohort exposed to, infected with or recovered from COVID-19 (not recorded which). The chain links TRBV6-1 to TRBJ1-5; D possibly corresponds to TRBD1 (6 bases). The specimen was PBMCs or T cells enriched from blood (not recorded which). CDR3 DNA: TGTGCCAGCAGTGAATTTGTGGGGTCTGGGGGCTATAGCAATCAGCCCCAGCATTTT. Translated: CASSEFVGSGGYSNQPQHF.